This TCR beta chain was observed in a study of T cells after posttransplantation cyclophosphamide. Treatment was busulfan-fludarabine conditioning, a marrow graft, and cyclophosphamide on days +3 and +4. Germline-derived CDR1 and CDR2 are SGHTS and YDEGEE. This CDR3 is 15 amino acids long. J was trimmed by 2 bases and V by 7 bases; bases with no gene match: 11. TCRdb's table, derived via immunoSEQ multiplex PCR, lists solely in-frame clones and lacks some. Of tens of thousands of clones listed, about 90% are singletons. This TCR derives from a male patient between 55 and 70 years old who received an allogeneic stem cell transplant from a related donor and was CMV-positive. T cells may partly derive from the graft donor. This rearrangement joins TRBV5-8 to TRBJ2-7, with 8 bases that match TRBD1. The material was PBMCs, obtained less than 70 days after allogeneic stem cell transplant with posttransplant cyclophosphamide. CDR3 region: CASSRTGPSPYEQYF. CDR3 sequence (DNA): TGTGCCAGCTCTCGGACAGGGCCATCTCCCTACGAGCAGTACTTC.